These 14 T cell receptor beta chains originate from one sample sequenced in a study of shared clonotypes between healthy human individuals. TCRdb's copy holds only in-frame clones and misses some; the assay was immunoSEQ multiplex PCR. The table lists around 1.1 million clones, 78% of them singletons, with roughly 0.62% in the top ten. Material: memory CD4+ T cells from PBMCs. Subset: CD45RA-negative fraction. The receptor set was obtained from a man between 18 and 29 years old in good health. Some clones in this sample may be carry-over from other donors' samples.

The CDR3 loop is CASSTSGRALYNEQFF. In DNA, the CDR3 is TGTGCCAGCAGCACGAGCGGGAGGGCTCTCTACAATGAGCAGTTCTTC. The chain links TRBV14 to TRBJ2-7; TRBD2 matches at 10 bases. Gene TRBJ2-1 matches the end of the DNA better, so the J call may be wrong. Germline V gene lookup returns CDR1 SGHDN and CDR2 FVKESK. The CDR3 runs to 16 residues.

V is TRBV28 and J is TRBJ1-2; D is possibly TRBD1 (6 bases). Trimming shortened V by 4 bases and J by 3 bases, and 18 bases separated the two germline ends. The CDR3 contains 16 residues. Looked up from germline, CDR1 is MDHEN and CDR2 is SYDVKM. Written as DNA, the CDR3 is TGTGCCAGCAGTTCCCCCCGGGGGGCCTTGGACTATGGCTACACCTTC. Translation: CASSSPRGALDYGYTF.

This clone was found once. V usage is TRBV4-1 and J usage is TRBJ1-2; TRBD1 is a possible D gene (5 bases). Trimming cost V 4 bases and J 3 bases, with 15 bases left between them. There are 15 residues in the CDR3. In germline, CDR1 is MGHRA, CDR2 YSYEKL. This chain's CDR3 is CASSPYGGWDYGYTF. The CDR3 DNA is TGCGCCAGCAGCCCTTACGGGGGGTGGGACTATGGCTACACCTTC.

The DNA of the CDR3 is TGCAGCGTTGAAGATCCCGGCGGGTCGAACACAGATACGCAGTATTTT. Translated, it gives CSVEDPGGSNTDTQYF. The chain employs TRBV29-1 and TRBJ2-3, with D tentatively TRBD2 (5 bases). Germline CDR1 is SQVTM and CDR2 is ANQGSEA. The CDR3 length is 16 residues. The ends were cut back, 0 bases at V and 2 bases at J, with 15 bases in the middle.

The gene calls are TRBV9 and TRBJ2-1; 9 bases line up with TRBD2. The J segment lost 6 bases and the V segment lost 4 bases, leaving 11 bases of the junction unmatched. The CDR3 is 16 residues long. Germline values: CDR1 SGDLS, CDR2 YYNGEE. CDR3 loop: CASSPRMVAGANEQFF. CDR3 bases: TGTGCCAGCAGCCCGAGGATGGTAGCGGGAGCCAATGAGCAGTTCTTC.

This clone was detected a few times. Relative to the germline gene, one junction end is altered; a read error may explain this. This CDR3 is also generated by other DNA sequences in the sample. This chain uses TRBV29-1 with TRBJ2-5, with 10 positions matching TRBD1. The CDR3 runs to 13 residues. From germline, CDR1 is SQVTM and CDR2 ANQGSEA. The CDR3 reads CSVAGTGEETQYF. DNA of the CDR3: TGCAGTGTTGCCGGGACAGGGGAAGAGACCCAGTACTTC. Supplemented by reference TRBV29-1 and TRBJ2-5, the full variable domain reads SAVISQKPSRDICQRGTSLTIQCQVDSQVTMMFWYRQQPGQSLTLIATANQGSEATYESGFVIDKFPISRPNLTFSTLTVSNMSPEDSSIYLCSVAGTGEETQYFGPGTRLLVL.

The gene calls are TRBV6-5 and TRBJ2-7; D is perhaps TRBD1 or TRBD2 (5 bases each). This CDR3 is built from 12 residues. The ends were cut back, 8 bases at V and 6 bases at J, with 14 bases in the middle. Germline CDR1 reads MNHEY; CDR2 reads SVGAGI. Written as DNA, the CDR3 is TGTGCCAGCCGGGACGGATCGAGCGAGCAGTACTTC. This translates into CASRDGSSEQYF.

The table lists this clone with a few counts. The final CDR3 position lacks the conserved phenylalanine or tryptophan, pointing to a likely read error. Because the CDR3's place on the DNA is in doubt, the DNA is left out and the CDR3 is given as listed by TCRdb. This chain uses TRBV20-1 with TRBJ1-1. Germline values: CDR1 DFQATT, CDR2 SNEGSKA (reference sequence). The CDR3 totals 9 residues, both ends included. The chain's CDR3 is CSASGRTEV.

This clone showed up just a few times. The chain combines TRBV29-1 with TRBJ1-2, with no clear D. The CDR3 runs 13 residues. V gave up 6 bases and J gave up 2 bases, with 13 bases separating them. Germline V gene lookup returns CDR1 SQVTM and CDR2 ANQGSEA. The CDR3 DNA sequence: TGCAGCGTACGAGGCGCGGCCAACTATGGCTACACCTTC. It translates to CSVRGAANYGYTF.

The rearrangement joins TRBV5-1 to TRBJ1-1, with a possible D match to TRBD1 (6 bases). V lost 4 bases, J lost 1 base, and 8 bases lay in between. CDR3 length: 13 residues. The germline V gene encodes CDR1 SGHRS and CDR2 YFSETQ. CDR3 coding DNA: TGCGCCAGCAGCCGGGGGCCGAACACTGAAGCTTTCTTT. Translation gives CASSRGPNTEAFF.

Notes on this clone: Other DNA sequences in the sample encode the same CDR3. The CDR3 loop reads CASSDNLNTEAFF. The CDR3 DNA follows: TGTGCCAGCAGTGATAATCTCAACACTGAAGCTTTCTTT. The V call is TRBV2, the J call TRBJ1-1; the D is unclear. V shed 3 bases and J shed 2 bases, with 7 bases lying between them. This CDR3 is built from 13 residues. Per germline, CDR1 SNHLY and CDR2 FYNNEI.

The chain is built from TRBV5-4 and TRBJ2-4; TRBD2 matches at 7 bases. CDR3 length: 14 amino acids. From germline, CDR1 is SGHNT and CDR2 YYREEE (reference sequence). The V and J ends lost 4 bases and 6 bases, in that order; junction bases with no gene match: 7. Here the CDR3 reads CASSDGWGGNIQYF. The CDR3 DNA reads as TGTGCCAGCAGCGATGGTTGGGGGGGAAACATTCAGTACTTC. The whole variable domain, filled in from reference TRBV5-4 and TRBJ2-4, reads ETGVTQSPTHLIKTRGQQVTLRCSSQSGHNTVSWYQQALGQGPQFIFQYYREEENGRGNFPPRFSGLQFPNYSSELNVNALELDDSALYLCASSDGWGGNIQYFGAGTRLSVL.

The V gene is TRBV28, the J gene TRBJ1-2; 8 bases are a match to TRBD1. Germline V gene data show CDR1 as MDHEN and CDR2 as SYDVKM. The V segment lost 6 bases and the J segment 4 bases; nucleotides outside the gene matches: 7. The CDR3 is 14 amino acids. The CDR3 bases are TGTGCCAGCAGGGATGGACAGGGTATCTATGGCTACACCTTC. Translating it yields CASRDGQGIYGYTF.

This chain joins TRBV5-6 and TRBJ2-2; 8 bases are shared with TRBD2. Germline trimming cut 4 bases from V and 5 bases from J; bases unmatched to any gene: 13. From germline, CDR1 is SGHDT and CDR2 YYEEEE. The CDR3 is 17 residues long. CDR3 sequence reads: CASSLTKAGEDTGELFF. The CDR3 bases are TGTGCCAGCAGCCTAACTAAAGCGGGAGAGGATACCGGGGAGCTGTTTTTT.